The 6 T cell receptor beta chains below all came from one sample that was sequenced in a study of blood T cell repertoires in COVID-19. The protocol was immunoSEQ multiplex PCR, while the TCRdb copy is restricted to in-frame clones and leaves out a portion. This table holds over 70,000 clones, about four fifths found once. Input material: peripheral blood. The source of these receptors is a man between 65 and 80 years old who had recovered from COVID-19.

V and J are TRBV2 and TRBJ2-1, with TRBD1 identical over 7 bases. Trimming at V came to 0 bases and at J to 16 bases, leaving 9 bases not matched to a gene. The CDR3 sequence is 13 residues long. Germline V lookup: CDR1 SNHLY, CDR2 FYNNEI. The CDR3 sequence: CASSEAPGQCCFF. CDR3 nucleotides: TGTGCCAGCAGTGAAGCACCGGGACAGTGCTGCTTCTTC.

The gene calls are TRBV6-6 and TRBJ1-3, with D possibly TRBD1 on 5 matching bases. CDR3 length equals 16 residues. CDR1 and CDR2 from the germline V gene are MNHNY and SVGAGI (reference sequence). V was cut by 0 bases and J by 2 bases, with 11 bases left in between. CDR3 loop: CASSYSKQVAGNTIYF. Here the CDR3 DNA reads TGTGCCAGCAGTTACTCGAAACAGGTGGCTGGAAACACCATATATTTT.

This clone was seen more than once but under ten times. The chain recombines TRBV3-1 (or the pseudogene TRBV3-2) with TRBJ2-3; 7 nucleotides match TRBD2. Germline CDR1 is LGHDT and CDR2 is YNNKEL (reference sequence). V lost 1 base and J lost 10; bases outside the gene matches: 11. The CDR3 contains 15 residues. The CDR3 DNA reads as TGTGCCAGCAGCCAAGGCCAAGGCGGGAGTACTGCGCAGTATTTT. The encoded protein is CASSQGQGGSTAQYF.

The J gene is TRBJ2-2, the V gene TRBV5-6, with a possible D match to TRBD2 (5 bases). With 7 bases removed from V and 0 bases from J, the gap between germline ends came to 16 bases. This CDR3 spans 16 amino acids. Germline V gene data show CDR1 as SGHDT and CDR2 as YYEEEE. CDR3 bases: TGTGCCAGCTCCCGGGAAAGGCTGACGAACACCGGGGAGCTGTTTTTT. This gives the protein CASSRERLTNTGELFF. Full variable domain (rest looked up from reference TRBV5-6 and TRBJ2-2): DAGVTQSPTHLIKTRGQQVTLRCSPKSGHDTVSWYQQALGQGPQFIFQYYEEEERQRGNFPDRFSGHQFPNYSSELNVNALLLGDSALYLCASSRERLTNTGELFFGEGSRLTVL.

The rearrangement joins TRBV2 to TRBJ1-5, with 7 positions matching TRBD1. From germline, CDR1 is SNHLY and CDR2 FYNNEI. V lost 2 bases to trimming and J lost 12 bases; unmatched junction nucleotides: 16. CDR3 length: 16 amino acids. The CDR3 loop is CASSETSPGTAAHQHF. The CDR3 nucleotides are TGTGCCAGCAGTGAAACCTCCCCGGGGACAGCGGCACACCAGCATTTT.

V is TRBV19 and J is TRBJ2-5, with D possibly matching TRBD1 (5 bases). The CDR3 has 13 amino acids. Per the germline V gene, CDR1 is LNHDA and CDR2 is SQIVND (reference sequence). Trimming cost V 6 bases and J 3 bases, with 11 bases left between them. CDR3 residues: CASRRSREETQYF. The CDR3 DNA sequence: TGTGCCAGTAGACGGTCCAGGGAAGAGACCCAGTACTTC.